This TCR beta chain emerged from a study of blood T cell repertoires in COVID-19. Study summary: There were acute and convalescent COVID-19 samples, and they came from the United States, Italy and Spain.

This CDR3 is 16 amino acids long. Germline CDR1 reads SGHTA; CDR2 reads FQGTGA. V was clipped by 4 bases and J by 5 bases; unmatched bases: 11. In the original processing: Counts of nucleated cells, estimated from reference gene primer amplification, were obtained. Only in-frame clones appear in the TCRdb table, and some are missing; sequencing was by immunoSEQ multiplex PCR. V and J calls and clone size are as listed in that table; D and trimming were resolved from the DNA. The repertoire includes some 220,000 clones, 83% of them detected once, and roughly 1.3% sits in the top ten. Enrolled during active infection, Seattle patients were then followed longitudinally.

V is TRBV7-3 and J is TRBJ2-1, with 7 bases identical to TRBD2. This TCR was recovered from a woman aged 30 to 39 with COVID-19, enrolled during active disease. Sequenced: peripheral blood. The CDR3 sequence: CASSSKTSPNNNEQFF. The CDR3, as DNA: TGTGCCAGCAGCTCAAAGACTAGCCCCAATAACAATGAGCAGTTCTTC.